This T cell receptor (beta chain) was recorded in a study of CD8 T cells in ankylosing spondylitis. It was by quantitative 5'-RACE with molecular barcodes that TCR beta libraries were made. One entry per CDR3 protein, called by TCRdb with MiXCR from the 5' RACE reads. The sample records around 450,000 distinct CDR3 sequences, more than 25% being singletons. Trimming removed 0 bases from V and 7 bases from J, with 15 bases in between. The germline V gene has CDR1 SGHAT and CDR2 FQNNGV. The CDR3 extends over 16 amino acids. Overall study findings and caveats: A TCR beta motif of eight highly homologous variants appeared characteristic of ankylosing spondylitis blood.

With regard to this clonotype: The antigen is not known.

The chain links TRBV11-2 to TRBJ2-2; TRBD2 is a possible D gene (5 bases). The sample comprised blood, either unsorted or a sorted T cell fraction (not recorded which). The TCR was taken from a male donor with ankylosing spondylitis. In nucleotides, the CDR3 is TGTGCCAGCAGCTTAGATTGGTTGACTACCGGCGGGGAGCTGTTTTTT. As protein: CASSLDWLTTGGELFF.